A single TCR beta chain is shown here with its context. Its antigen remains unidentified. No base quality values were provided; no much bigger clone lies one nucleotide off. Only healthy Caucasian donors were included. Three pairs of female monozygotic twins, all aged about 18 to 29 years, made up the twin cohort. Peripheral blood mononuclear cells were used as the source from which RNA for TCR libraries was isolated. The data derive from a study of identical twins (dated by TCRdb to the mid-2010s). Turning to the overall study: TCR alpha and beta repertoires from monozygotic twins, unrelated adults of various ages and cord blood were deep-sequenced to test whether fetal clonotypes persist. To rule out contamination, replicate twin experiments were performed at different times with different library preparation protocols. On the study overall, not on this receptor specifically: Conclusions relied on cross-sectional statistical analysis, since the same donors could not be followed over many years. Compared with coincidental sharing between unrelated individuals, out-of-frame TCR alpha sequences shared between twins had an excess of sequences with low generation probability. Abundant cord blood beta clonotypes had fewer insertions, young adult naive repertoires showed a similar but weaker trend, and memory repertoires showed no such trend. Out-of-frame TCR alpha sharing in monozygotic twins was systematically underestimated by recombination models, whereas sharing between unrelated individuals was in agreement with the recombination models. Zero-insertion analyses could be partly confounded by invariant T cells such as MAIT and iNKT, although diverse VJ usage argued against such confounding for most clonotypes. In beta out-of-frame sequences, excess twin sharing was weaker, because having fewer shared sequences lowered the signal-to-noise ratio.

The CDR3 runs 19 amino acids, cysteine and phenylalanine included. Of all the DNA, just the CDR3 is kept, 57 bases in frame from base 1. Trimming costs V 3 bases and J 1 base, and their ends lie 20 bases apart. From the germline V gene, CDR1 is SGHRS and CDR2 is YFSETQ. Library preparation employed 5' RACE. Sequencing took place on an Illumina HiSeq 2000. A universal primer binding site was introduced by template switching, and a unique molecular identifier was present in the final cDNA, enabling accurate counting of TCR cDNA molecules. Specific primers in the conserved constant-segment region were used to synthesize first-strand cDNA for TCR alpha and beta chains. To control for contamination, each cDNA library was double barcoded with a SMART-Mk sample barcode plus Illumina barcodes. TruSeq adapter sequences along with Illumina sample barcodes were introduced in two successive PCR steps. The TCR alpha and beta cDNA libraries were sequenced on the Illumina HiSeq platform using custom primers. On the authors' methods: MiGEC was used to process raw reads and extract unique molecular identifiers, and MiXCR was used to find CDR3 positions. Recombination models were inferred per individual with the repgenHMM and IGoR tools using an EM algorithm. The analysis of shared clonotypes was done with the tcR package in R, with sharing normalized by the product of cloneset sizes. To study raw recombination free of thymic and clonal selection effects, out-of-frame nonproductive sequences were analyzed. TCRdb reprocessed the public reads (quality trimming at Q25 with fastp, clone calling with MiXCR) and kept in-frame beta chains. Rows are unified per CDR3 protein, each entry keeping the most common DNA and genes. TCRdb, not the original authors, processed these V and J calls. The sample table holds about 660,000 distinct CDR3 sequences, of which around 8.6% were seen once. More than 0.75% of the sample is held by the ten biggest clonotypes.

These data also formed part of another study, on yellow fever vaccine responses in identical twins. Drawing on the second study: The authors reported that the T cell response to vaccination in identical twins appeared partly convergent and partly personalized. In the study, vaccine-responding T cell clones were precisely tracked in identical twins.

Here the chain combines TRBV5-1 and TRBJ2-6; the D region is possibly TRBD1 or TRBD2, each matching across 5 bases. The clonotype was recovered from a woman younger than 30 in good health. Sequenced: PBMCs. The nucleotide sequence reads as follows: TGCGCCAGCAGCTCTAAGGGACGCGGACTCCAATCTGGGGCCAACGTCCTGACTTTC. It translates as CASSSKGRGLQSGANVLTF.